Given below is one T cell receptor (beta chain) in context. This sample is drawn from a study of cytomegalovirus exposure and HLA in healthy donors. 60 Vbeta and 13 Jbeta primers were used in PCR. Sequenced by immunoSEQ multiplex PCR; TCRdb stores in-frame clones only, minus some. Here the sample spans about 190,000 clones, around 82% being singletons. The germline gives CDR1 GTSNPN, CDR2 SVGIG (reference sequence). This CDR3 region has 13 residues. V shed 8 bases and J 8 bases; nucleotides not matched to a gene: 11. Material: PBMCs. V and J are TRBV30 and TRBJ1-2, with TRBD1 matching over 10 bases. This TCR came from a middle-aged man in good health and CMV-seropositive. CDR3 nucleotide sequence: TGTGCCCGAGAGGGACAGGGGCTGCAGGGCTACACCTTC. Protein sequence: CAREGQGLQGYTF.